This T cell receptor beta chain is from a study of CXCR3-negative and CXCR3-positive naive CD8 T cells. Looking at the study overall: Summed over all libraries, TRB reads came to around 130 million, with about 1.5 +/- 0.3 million per library. General study findings and limits: With CXCR3 expression partially decreased after cryopreservation, most assays relied on fresh PBMCs. CXCR3-expressing naive cells carried TRB CDR3s more hydrophobic than those of CXCR3-negative naive cells. In naive cells, CXCR3-negative and CXCR3-positive subsets had similar TRBV-TRBJ usage; memory cells differed.

Per CD8+ T cell subset, triplicate sorts of some 300,000 cells each were done. The TRB libraries of cDNA were built by UMI-labeled 5' RACE. TCRdb re-analyzed the 5' RACE reads; it lists each CDR3 protein once, without DNA. The listing records tens of thousands of distinct CDR3 sequences. Note on this clonotype: Its antigen is unknown.

This receptor was obtained from a human donor in good health. Some clones in this sample may be carry-over from other donors' samples. The source material was naive CXCR3+ CD8+ T cells from blood. As for subset: CD45RO-CCR7+CD27+CD95- naive CD8+ T cells expressing CXCR3 (TNR3+).

CDR3 loop: CASSQAPGGIYEKLFF. The J gene is TRBJ1-4, the V gene TRBV4-2; lacking DNA, the TRBD1 call made by TCRdb goes unchecked. The CDR3 consists of 16 residues. Germline V CDR1 and CDR2: LGHNA, YNFKEQ.